These 30 T cell receptor beta chains came from one sample sequenced in a study of cytomegalovirus exposure and HLA in healthy donors. Repertoires were generated with immunoSEQ multiplex PCR, while TCRdb's copy carries only in-frame clones and drops some. The sample contains 60,000 to 80,000 clones, roughly 93% of which appear only once. Material for sequencing was PBMCs. Receptors originate from a woman aged 18-29 years in good health and CMV-seropositive.

The chain has TRBV6-5 and TRBJ1-2; possible D gene TRBD1, 5 bases. Per germline, CDR1 MNHEY and CDR2 SVGAGI. V was shortened by 5 bases and J by 0 bases, with 13 bases between the two germline ends. The CDR3 has 15 amino acids. CDR3 loop: CASSNHGGANYGYTF. In nucleotides, the CDR3 is TGTGCCAGCAGTAACCACGGGGGGGCTAACTATGGCTACACCTTC.

The gene calls are TRBV27 and TRBJ1-1; D unresolved. The CDR3 extends over 13 amino acids. Germline-derived CDR1 and CDR2 are MNHEY and SMNVEV (reference sequence). V shed 11 bases and J shed 0 bases, with 13 bases lying between them. The DNA for the CDR3 is TGTGCCGTCCAAGGGAGGATGAACACTGAAGCTTTCTTT. It is translated as CAVQGRMNTEAFF.

This chain connects TRBV5-8 to TRBJ1-6; a weak D match, TRBD1 (6 bases). CDR1 and CDR2 (germline): SGHTS, YDEGEE. The CDR3 runs to 13 residues. The germline V and J ends were trimmed by 0 bases and 15 bases, with 13 bases remaining between them. The DNA for the CDR3 is TGTGCCAGCAGCTTGGGACAGGATCGAATCCTCCACTTT. This encodes CASSLGQDRILHF. Full variable domain (missing parts from reference TRBV5-8 and TRBJ1-6): EAGVTQSPTHLIKTRGQQATLRCSPISGHTSVYWYQQALGLGLQFLLWYDEGEERNRGNFPPRFSGRQFPNYSSELNVNALELEDSALYLCASSLGQDRILHFGNGTRLTVT.

The gene calls are TRBV6-1 and TRBJ2-1, with 10 bases matching TRBD1. The ends lost 4 bases at V and 8 bases at J; junction bases unmatched: 11. Germline CDR1 is MNHNS and CDR2 is SASEGT. This CDR3 spans 16 amino acids. CDR3 region: CASSGVRQGAMDEQFF. Here the CDR3 DNA reads TGTGCCAGCAGTGGGGTAAGACAGGGGGCTATGGATGAGCAGTTCTTC.

The chain recombines TRBV7-2 with TRBJ2-7; TRBD2 matches 14 bases. CDR3 size: 18 residues. The junction had 8 bases not matched to a gene; V was cut back by 1 base and J by 3 bases. The germline V gene has CDR1 SGHTA and CDR2 FQGNSA. CDR3 DNA sequence: TGTGCCAGCAGCTTAGAGGGACTAGCGGGAGTATCCGGCTACGAGCAGTACTTC. This encodes CASSLEGLAGVSGYEQYF.

As DNA, the CDR3 is TGTGCCAGTAGTATGGGCGGGAGGATCAGCACAGATACGCAGTATTTT. Translation: CASSMGGRISTDTQYF. The V gene is TRBV19, the J gene TRBJ2-3; 8 bases fit TRBD2. J gave up 0 bases and V 3 bases, and 5 bases lay outside the gene matches. CDR1 LNHDA and CDR2 SQIVND come from the germline V gene (reference sequence). This CDR3 contains 16 residues.

This chain uses TRBV30 with TRBJ2-7; D is perhaps TRBD2 (6 bases). CDR3 length equals 14 residues. CDR1 and CDR2 from the germline V gene are GTSNPN and SVGIG (reference sequence). The V end lost 3 bases, the J end lost 2 bases, and 14 bases lay between the germline ends. In DNA, the CDR3 is TGTGCCTGGAGGAAACTAGCTGGAACCTACGAGCAGTACTTC. It is translated as CAWRKLAGTYEQYF.

The chain carries TRBV19 and TRBJ2-1; 11 nucleotides line up with TRBD2. The CDR3 spans 17 residues. Germline assignment: CDR1 LNHDA and CDR2 SQIVND (reference sequence). Germline trimming cut 5 bases from V and 5 bases from J; bases unmatched to any gene: 11. CDR3 nucleotide sequence: TGTGCCAGTAGTCCGAAAGGTAGCGGGAGGGCCGACAATGAGCAGTTCTTC. Its translation is CASSPKGSGRADNEQFF.

This chain links TRBV7-9 with TRBJ2-7, with D perhaps TRBD2 (6 bases). CDR1 and CDR2 from the germline V gene are SEHNR and FQNEAQ (reference sequence). With 2 bases removed from V and 0 bases from J, the gap between germline ends came to 14 bases. CDR3 length: 16 amino acids. The CDR3, as DNA: TGTGCCAGCAGCTTAAGCGGGCACGATTTCTCCTACGAGCAGTACTTC. Translated: CASSLSGHDFSYEQYF.

This clone was observed once. CDR3 amino acids: CASSPATGFSNTIYF. The CDR3 nucleotides read TGTGCCAGCAGCCCCGCGACAGGGTTTTCGAACACCATATATTTT. The chain recombines TRBV7-8 with TRBJ1-3; 7 nucleotides match TRBD1. CDR1 is SGHVS, CDR2 FQNEAQ, per germline. V was pared by 5 bases and J by 7 bases, with 11 bases of the junction left unmatched. This CDR3 region has 15 residues.

The genes are TRBV5-1 and TRBJ2-2, with 9 nucleotides matching TRBD1. Losses at the gene ends were 4 bases for V and 7 bases for J; bases not matched to a gene: 8. Germline V gene sequence: CDR1 SGHRS, CDR2 YFSETQ. The CDR3 covers 15 residues. DNA of the CDR3: TGCGCCAGCAGCACAGTAACAGGGGGCCTCGGGGAGCTGTTTTTT. Amino acid sequence: CASSTVTGGLGELFF.

This rearrangement joins TRBV6-5 to TRBJ2-7; 11 nucleotides match TRBD2. The V gene's germline CDR1 is MNHEY and CDR2 SVGAGI. With V trimmed by 4 bases and J by 5 bases, 7 bases remained unmatched. The CDR3 length is 15 residues. The CDR3 nucleotides read TGTGCCAGCAGTTCCAGACTAGCGGGACTCCACGAGCAGTACTTC. Encoded protein: CASSSRLAGLHEQYF.

This chain links TRBV5-6 with TRBJ1-1; D gene ambiguous. The V gene lost 0 bases and the J gene lost 3 bases, with 6 bases spanning the gap. This CDR3 is 13 amino acids long. Germline V CDR1 and CDR2: SGHDT, YYEEEE. CDR3 coding DNA: TGTGCCAGCAGCTTGGTACATGACACTGAAGCTTTCTTT. Protein sequence: CASSLVHDTEAFF.

The chain employs TRBV4-1 and TRBJ2-3; D gene unclear. Germline V gene lookup returns CDR1 MGHRA and CDR2 YSYEKL. V shed 0 bases and J shed 4 bases, with 5 bases lying between them. The length of the CDR3 is 13 residues. CDR3 protein: CASSQDPADTQYF. The DNA of the CDR3 is TGCGCCAGCAGCCAAGATCCGGCAGATACGCAGTATTTT.

V usage is TRBV14 and J usage is TRBJ2-5, with a possible D match to TRBD2 (5 bases). V dropped 4 bases and J dropped 5 bases, with 14 bases sitting between them. CDR3 size: 14 residues. The germline CDR1 and CDR2 sequences are SGHDN and FVKESK. Here the CDR3 reads CASSLLRGVETQYF. For the CDR3, the DNA is TGTGCCAGCAGCCTCCTTCGGGGAGTGGAGACCCAGTACTTC. Looking up the rest from reference TRBV14 and TRBJ2-5 gives the full variable domain: EAGVTQFPSHSVIEKGQTVTLRCDPISGHDNLYWYRRVMGKEIKFLLHFVKESKQDESGMPNNRFLAERTGGTYSTLKVQPAELEDSGVYFCASSLLRGVETQYFGPGTRLLVL.

This chain links TRBV6-4 with TRBJ2-1; TRBD2 aligns across 8 bases. Unmatched junction bases numbered 1, after V lost 3 bases and J lost 0 bases. Germline V gene lookup returns CDR1 MRHNA and CDR2 SNTAGT. The CDR3 is 15 amino acids. The CDR3 region is CASSERGGSYNEQFF. The DNA for the CDR3 is TGTGCCAGCAGTGAACGGGGGGGCTCCTACAATGAGCAGTTCTTC.

The genes are TRBV9 and TRBJ1-1, with D uncertain. The CDR3 length is 15 residues. Germline loops: CDR1 SGDLS, CDR2 YYNGEE. V was trimmed by 0 bases and J by 0 bases, leaving 9 bases between them. The CDR3 is CASSVGPAMNTEAFF. CDR3 nucleotide sequence: TGTGCCAGCAGCGTAGGCCCTGCTATGAACACTGAAGCTTTCTTT. Based on the CDR3 plus reference TRBV9 and TRBJ1-1, the full variable domain is DSGVTQTPKHLITATGQRVTLRCSPRSGDLSVYWYQQSLDQGLQFLIQYYNGEERAKGNILERFSAQQFPDLHSELNLSSLELGDSALYFCASSVGPAMNTEAFFGQGTRLTVV.

The chain uses TRBV27 and TRBJ2-3; D possibly corresponds to TRBD1 (5 bases). The CDR3 sequence is 14 residues long. Germline CDR1 reads MNHEY; CDR2 reads SMNVEV (reference sequence). V gave up 3 bases and J gave up 4 bases, with 11 bases separating them. The chain's CDR3 is CASSLSPTADTQYF. The CDR3 region has the DNA TGTGCCAGCAGTTTGTCTCCGACAGCAGATACGCAGTATTTT.

The gene calls are TRBV5-1 and TRBJ2-1; D unresolved. Germline-derived CDR1 and CDR2 are SGHRS and YFSETQ. Trimming shortened V by 0 bases and J by 6 bases, and 4 bases separated the two germline ends. The CDR3 extends over 12 amino acids. CDR3 sequence: CASSLASNEQFF. CDR3 nucleotide sequence: TGCGCCAGCAGCTTGGCCTCCAATGAGCAGTTCTTC.

This chain uses TRBV5-4 with TRBJ2-7; TRBD2 matches 7 bases. This CDR3 is built from 15 residues. Germline CDR1 is SGHNT and CDR2 is YYREEE (reference sequence). V shed 4 bases, J shed 3 bases, and the junction held 10 bases outside the gene matches. The CDR3 spells CASSADLGGVYEQYF. The CDR3, as DNA: TGTGCCAGCAGCGCGGACCTTGGGGGGGTCTACGAGCAGTACTTC. The entire variable domain, with the rest obtained from reference TRBV5-4 and TRBJ2-7, is as follows: ETGVTQSPTHLIKTRGQQVTLRCSSQSGHNTVSWYQQALGQGPQFIFQYYREEENGRGNFPPRFSGLQFPNYSSELNVNALELDDSALYLCASSADLGGVYEQYFGPGTRLTVT.

The chain couples TRBV5-1 to TRBJ1-4; D perhaps matches TRBD1 (5 bases). V was clipped by 5 bases and J by 6 bases, with 11 bases between them. In germline, CDR1 is SGHRS, CDR2 YFSETQ. The CDR3 sequence is 13 residues long. CDR3 sequence reads: CASSQGGDEKLFF. The CDR3 nucleotides are TGCGCCAGCAGTCAGGGTGGGGATGAAAAACTGTTTTTT.

The chain couples TRBV7-9 to TRBJ2-2, with TRBD2 matching over 7 bases. Per the germline V gene, CDR1 is SEHNR and CDR2 is FQNEAQ (reference sequence). V lost 6 bases, J lost 1 base, and 8 bases stayed unmatched. This CDR3 is 16 amino acids long. The CDR3, as DNA: TGTGCCAGCAGTAGAGGGACGGGAGGGAACACCGGGGAGCTGTTTTTT. It yields the protein CASSRGTGGNTGELFF.

This clone was counted a single time. The chain uses TRBV11-2 and TRBJ2-1; D unclear. Germline lookup yields CDR1 SGHAT and CDR2 FQNNGV. Deletions cut 2 bases from V and 8 bases from J, with 13 bases between. This CDR3 spans 14 amino acids. CDR3 sequence (DNA): TGTGCCAGCAGCTTAATGAACAAGCGACATGAGCAGTTCTTC. This translates into CASSLMNKRHEQFF.

The rearrangement uses TRBV19 and TRBJ1-1, with D perhaps TRBD1 (5 bases). Germline V gene lookup returns CDR1 LNHDA and CDR2 SQIVND (reference sequence). There are 14 residues in the CDR3. The V end was cut by 0 bases, the J end by 4 bases, with 9 bases between. The CDR3 here is CASSIDRDFTEAFF. The CDR3, as DNA: TGTGCCAGTAGTATAGATCGGGACTTCACTGAAGCTTTCTTT. The whole variable domain, filled in from reference TRBV19 and TRBJ1-1, reads DGGITQSPKYLFRKEGQNVTLSCEQNLNHDAMYWYRQDPGQGLRLIYYSQIVNDFQKGDIAEGYSVSREKKESFPLTVTSAQKNPTAFYLCASSIDRDFTEAFFGQGTRLTVV.

J is TRBJ1-2 and V is TRBV5-1; D unresolved. V dropped 3 bases and J dropped 3 bases, with 9 bases sitting between them. CDR3 length: 13 amino acids. Germline-derived CDR1 and CDR2 are SGHRS and YFSETQ. The CDR3 loop reads CASSSDGDYGYTF. In nucleotides, the CDR3 is TGCGCCAGCAGCTCCGACGGGGACTATGGCTACACCTTC. Full variable domain (remainder filled in from reference TRBV5-1 and TRBJ1-2): KAGVTQTPRYLIKTRGQQVTLSCSPISGHRSVSWYQQTPGQGLQFLFEYFSETQRNKGNFPGRFSGRQFSNSRSEMNVSTLELGDSALYLCASSSDGDYGYTFGSGTRLTVV.

The chain couples TRBV6-5 to TRBJ2-7; D may be TRBD1 (6 bases). Germline V gene lookup returns CDR1 MNHEY and CDR2 SVGAGI. Trimming removed 4 bases from V and 3 bases from J, with 19 bases in between. This CDR3 has 16 residues. CDR3 DNA sequence: TGTGCCAGCAGTTCCCGGATGTTACAGGGAATCTACGAGCAGTACTTC. Translation gives CASSSRMLQGIYEQYF.

This chain uses TRBV27 with TRBJ2-3; 8 bases map to TRBD2. Trimming at V came to 2 bases and at J to 0 bases, leaving 1 base not matched to a gene. The germline V gene encodes CDR1 MNHEY and CDR2 SMNVEV (reference sequence). The CDR3 is 15 residues long. Written as DNA, the CDR3 is TGTGCCAGCAGTTTAACTAGCGGTAGCACAGATACGCAGTATTTT. Translated, it gives CASSLTSGSTDTQYF.

The chain combines TRBV6-1 with TRBJ2-1; weak D call: TRBD1 (6 bases). This CDR3 is built from 13 residues. Germline CDR1 MNHNS, CDR2 SASEGT. Trimming removed 6 bases at V and 9 bases at J, with 15 bases between. CDR3 sequence reads: CASRLQGRGEQFF. DNA for the CDR3: TGTGCCAGCAGGCTACAGGGCCGCGGTGAGCAGTTCTTC.

The CDR3 loop is CASSLGLAGDSTDTQYF. Written as DNA, the CDR3 is TGCGCCAGCAGCTTGGGACTAGCGGGGGATAGCACAGATACGCAGTATTTT. The chain carries TRBV5-1 and TRBJ2-3; the match to TRBD2 covers 12 bases. The CDR3 runs to 17 residues. Germline CDR1 and CDR2: SGHRS and YFSETQ. After removal of 0 bases from V and 0 bases from J, the junction contained 2 bases not matched to a gene.

The chain links TRBV27 to TRBJ2-1, with TRBD2 identical over 8 bases. The trim removed 4 bases at V and 9 bases at J, leaving 8 bases unmatched. The CDR3 runs to 14 residues. Germline-derived CDR1 and CDR2 are MNHEY and SMNVEV (reference sequence). The chain's CDR3 is CASSSGLVYVEQFF. The CDR3 region has the DNA TGTGCCAGCAGTTCGGGACTAGTATACGTTGAGCAGTTCTTC.